This TCR beta chain was obtained from a study of blood T cell repertoires in COVID-19. Assay used: immunoSEQ multiplex PCR; TCRdb lists only in-frame clones, some missing. The table records approximately 60,000 clones, approximately 80% of them present only once. Sequencing input: peripheral blood. This TCR came from a woman of 80 years or more with active or convalescent COVID-19.

CDR3 sequence (DNA): TGTGCCAGCAGTGAAGAGACAGGGACTTACAATGAGCAGTTCTTC. The encoded protein is CASSEETGTYNEQFF. The chain has TRBV2 and TRBJ2-1; D is possibly TRBD1 (7 bases). The CDR3 is 15 amino acids. CDR1 and CDR2 (germline): SNHLY, FYNNEI. V was pared by 1 base and J by 4 bases, with 11 bases between.